Reported below is one T cell receptor beta chain. These data originate in a study of cytomegalovirus exposure and HLA in healthy donors. There are 14 residues in the CDR3. The V and J ends lost 7 bases and 6 bases, in that order; junction bases with no gene match: 11. Germline assignment: CDR1 SGHVS and CDR2 FQNEAQ. Researchers ran the PCR with 60 Vbeta and 13 Jbeta primers. The repertoire was sequenced with immunoSEQ multiplex PCR; TCRdb's copy has only in-frame clones and lacks some. The sample includes 150,000 to 200,000 clones, 60% to 80% of them seen just once. The sequence was collected from a woman aged 50 to 60 in good health and CMV-seropositive. This sequence joins TRBV7-8 and TRBJ2-7, with 8 bases aligning to TRBD2. The sample comprised PBMCs. The CDR3 DNA is TGTGCCAGCAACGGGGGGGGGTCTTTTTCCGAGCAGTACTTC. Its translation is CASNGGGSFSEQYF.